This TCR beta chain was documented in a study of blood T cell repertoires in COVID-19. CDR1 SGHDN and CDR2 FVKESK come from the germline V gene. Trimming took 1 base from V and 2 from J, leaving 11 bases between them. This CDR3 is built from 15 residues. Libraries were prepared by immunoSEQ multiplex PCR; TCRdb keeps only in-frame clonotypes and omits some of them. The sample includes 80,000 or so clones, around 83% of them seen just once. Sequenced: peripheral blood. The sequence came from a man in his 60s with COVID-19, enrolled during active disease. This rearrangement joins TRBV14 to TRBJ1-1; no clear D. CDR3 region: CASSQGSTPNTEAFF. Written as DNA, the CDR3 is TGTGCCAGCAGCCAAGGTTCGACACCAAACACTGAAGCTTTCTTT.